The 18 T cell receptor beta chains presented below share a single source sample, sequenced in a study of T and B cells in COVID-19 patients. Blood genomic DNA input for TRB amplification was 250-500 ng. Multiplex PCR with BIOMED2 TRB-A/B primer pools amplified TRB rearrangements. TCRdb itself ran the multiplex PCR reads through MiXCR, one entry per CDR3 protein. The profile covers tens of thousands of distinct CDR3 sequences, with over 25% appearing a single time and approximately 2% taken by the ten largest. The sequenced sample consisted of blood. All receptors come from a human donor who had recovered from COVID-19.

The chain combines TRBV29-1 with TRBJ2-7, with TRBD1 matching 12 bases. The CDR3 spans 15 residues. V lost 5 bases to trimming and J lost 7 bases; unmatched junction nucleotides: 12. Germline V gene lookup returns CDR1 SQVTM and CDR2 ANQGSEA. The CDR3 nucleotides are TGCAGCGTTTCCACCGGGACAGGGGGCTTGGAAGAGCAGTACTTC. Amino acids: CSVSTGTGGLEEQYF.

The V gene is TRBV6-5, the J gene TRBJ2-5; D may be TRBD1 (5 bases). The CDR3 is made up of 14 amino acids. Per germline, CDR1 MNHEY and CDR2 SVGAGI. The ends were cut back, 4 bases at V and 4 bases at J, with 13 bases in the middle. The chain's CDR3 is CASSSSRGGETQYF. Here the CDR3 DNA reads TGTGCCAGCAGTTCTTCTAGGGGTGGAGAGACCCAGTACTTC.

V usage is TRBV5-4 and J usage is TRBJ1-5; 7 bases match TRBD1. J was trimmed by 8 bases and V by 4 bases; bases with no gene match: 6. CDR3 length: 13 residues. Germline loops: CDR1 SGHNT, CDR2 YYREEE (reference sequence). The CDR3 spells CASSQGGSEPQHF. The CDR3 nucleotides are TGTGCCAGCAGCCAGGGGGGGTCGGAGCCCCAGCATTTT.

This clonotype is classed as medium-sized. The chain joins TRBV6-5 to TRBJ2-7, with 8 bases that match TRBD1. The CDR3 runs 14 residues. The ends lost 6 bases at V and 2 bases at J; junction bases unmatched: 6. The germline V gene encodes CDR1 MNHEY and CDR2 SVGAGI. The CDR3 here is CASSRQGTTYEQYF. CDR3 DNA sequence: TGTGCCAGCAGCCGACAGGGGACGACCTACGAGCAGTACTTC.

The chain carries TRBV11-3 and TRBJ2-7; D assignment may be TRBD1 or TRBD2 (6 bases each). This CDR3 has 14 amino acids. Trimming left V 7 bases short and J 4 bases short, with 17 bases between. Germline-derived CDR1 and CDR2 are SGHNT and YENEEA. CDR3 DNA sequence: TGTGCCAGCACCCCGGGGGCAGGGAGGTACGAGCAGTACTTC. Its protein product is CASTPGAGRYEQYF.

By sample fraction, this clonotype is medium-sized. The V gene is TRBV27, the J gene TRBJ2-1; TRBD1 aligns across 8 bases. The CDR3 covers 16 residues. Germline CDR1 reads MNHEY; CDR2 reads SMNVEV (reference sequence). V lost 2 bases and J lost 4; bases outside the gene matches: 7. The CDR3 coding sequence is TGTGCCAGCAGTTTAGGGAGGACAGGGAGATACAATGAGCAGTTCTTC. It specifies CASSLGRTGRYNEQFF.

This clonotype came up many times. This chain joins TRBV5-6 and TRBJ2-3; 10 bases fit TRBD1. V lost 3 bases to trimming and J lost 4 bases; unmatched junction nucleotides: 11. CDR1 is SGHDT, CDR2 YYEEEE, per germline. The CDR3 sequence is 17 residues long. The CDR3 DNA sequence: TGTGCCAGCAGCTCCGGGACAGGGGACCCTTATGCAGATACGCAGTATTTT. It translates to CASSSGTGDPYADTQYF.

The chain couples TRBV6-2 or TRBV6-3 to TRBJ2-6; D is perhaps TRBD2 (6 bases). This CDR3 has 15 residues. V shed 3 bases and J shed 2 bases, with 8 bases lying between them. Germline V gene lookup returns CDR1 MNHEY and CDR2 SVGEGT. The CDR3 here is CASSYSGAGANVLTF. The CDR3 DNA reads TGTGCCAGCAGTTATTCGGGGGCTGGGGCCAACGTCCTGACTTTC.

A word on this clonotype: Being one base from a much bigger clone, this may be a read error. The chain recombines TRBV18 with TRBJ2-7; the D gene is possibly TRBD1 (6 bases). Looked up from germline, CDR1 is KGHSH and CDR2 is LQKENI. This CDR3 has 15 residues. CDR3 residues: CVSSSQPLDSYEQYF. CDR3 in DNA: TGTGTCAGCTCATCCCAACCCCTGGACAGCTACGAGCAGTACTTC.

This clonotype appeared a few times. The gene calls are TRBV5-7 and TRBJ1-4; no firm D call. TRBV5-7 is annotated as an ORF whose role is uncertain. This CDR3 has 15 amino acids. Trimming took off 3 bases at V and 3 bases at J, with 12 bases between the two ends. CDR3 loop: CASSSESSANEKLFF. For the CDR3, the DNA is TGTGCCAGCAGCTCTGAGAGTTCAGCTAATGAAAAACTGTTTTTT.

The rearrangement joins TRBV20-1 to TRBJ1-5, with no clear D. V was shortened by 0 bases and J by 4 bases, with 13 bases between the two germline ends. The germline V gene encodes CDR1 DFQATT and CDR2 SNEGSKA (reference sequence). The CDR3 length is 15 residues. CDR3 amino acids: CSARDPSGPNQPQHF. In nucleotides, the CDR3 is TGCAGTGCTAGAGATCCGAGCGGGCCGAATCAGCCCCAGCATTTT.

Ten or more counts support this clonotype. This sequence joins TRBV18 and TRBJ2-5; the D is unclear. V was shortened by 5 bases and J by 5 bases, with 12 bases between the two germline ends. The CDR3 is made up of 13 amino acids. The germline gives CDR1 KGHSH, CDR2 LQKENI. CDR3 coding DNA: TGTGCCAGCTCATCCGGCCCCAAGGAGACCCAGTACTTC. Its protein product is CASSSGPKETQYF.

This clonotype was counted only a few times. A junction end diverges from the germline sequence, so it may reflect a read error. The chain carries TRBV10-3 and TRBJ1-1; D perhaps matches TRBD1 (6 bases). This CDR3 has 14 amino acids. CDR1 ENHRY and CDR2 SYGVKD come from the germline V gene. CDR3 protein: CAISESQGRTGAFF. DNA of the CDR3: TGTGCCATCAGTGAGTCACAGGGACGAACTGGAGCTTTCTTT.

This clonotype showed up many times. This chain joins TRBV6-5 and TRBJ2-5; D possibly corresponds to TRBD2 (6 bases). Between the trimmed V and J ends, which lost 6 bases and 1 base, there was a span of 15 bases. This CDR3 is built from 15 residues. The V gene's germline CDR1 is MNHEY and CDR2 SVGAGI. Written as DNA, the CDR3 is TGTGCCAGCAGCGGGAGCGGGTACCCCCAAGAGACCCAGTACTTC. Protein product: CASSGSGYPQETQYF.

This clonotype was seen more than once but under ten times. The CDR3 DNA reads TGTGCCAGCACTCAGACTAGCGGGGGTTACAATGAGCAGTTCTTC. Its protein product is CASTQTSGGYNEQFF. The chain is built from TRBV12-3 or TRBV12-4 and TRBJ2-1; 12 bases line up with TRBD2. Trimming removed 7 bases from V and 4 bases from J; junction bases left unmatched: 5. The CDR3 has 15 amino acids.

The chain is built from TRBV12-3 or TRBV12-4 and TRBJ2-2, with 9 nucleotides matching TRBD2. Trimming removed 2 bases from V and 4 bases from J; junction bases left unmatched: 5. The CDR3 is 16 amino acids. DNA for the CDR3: TGTGCCAGCAGTTTATGGCGGGGGGGCCGCACCGGGGAGCTGTTTTTT. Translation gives CASSLWRGGRTGELFF.

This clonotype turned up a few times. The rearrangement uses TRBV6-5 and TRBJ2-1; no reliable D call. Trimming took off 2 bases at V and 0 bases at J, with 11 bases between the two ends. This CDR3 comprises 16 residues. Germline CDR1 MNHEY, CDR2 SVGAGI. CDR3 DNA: TGTGCCAGCAGTTACGATTGGGGAAGCTCCTACAATGAGCAGTTCTTC. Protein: CASSYDWGSSYNEQFF.

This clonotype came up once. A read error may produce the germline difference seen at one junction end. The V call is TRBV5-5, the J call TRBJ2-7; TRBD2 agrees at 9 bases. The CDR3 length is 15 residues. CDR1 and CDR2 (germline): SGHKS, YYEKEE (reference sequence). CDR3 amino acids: CASSQYSSGDYEQYF. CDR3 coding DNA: TGCGCCAGCAGCCAATACTCTAGCGGGGACTACGAGCAGTACTTC.